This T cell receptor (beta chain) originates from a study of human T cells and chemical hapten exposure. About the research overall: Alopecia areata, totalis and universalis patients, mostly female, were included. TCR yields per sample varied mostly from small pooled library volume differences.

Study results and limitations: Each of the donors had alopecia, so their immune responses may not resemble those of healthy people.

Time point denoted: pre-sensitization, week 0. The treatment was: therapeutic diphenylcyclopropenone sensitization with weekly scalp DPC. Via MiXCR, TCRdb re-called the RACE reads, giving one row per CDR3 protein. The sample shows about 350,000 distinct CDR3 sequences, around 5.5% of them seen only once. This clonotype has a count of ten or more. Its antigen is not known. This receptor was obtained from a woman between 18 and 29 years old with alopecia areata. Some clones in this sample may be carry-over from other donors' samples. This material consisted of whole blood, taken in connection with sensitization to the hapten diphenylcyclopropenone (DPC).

CDR3 amino acids: CASSPRQGDGSPLHF. In DNA form, the CDR3 reads TGTGCCAGCTCACCACGGCAGGGGGATGGTTCACCCCTCCACTTT. J is TRBJ1-6 and V is TRBV18, with TRBD1 matching 7 bases. Per the germline V gene, CDR1 is KGHSH and CDR2 is LQKENI. V shed 1 base and J 9 bases; nucleotides not matched to a gene: 6. The CDR3 is 15 amino acids.